The next 25 T cell receptor beta chains were all read from a single sample in a study of shared clonotypes between healthy human individuals. Positively selected for CCR7, the CD45RO-negative cells used as naive CD8 cells excluded terminally differentiated effector memory CD45RA+ cells. Some clones are missing from TCRdb's copy, which holds only in-frame ones; the method was immunoSEQ multiplex PCR. The sample consists of roughly 2.1 million clones, approximately 94% of them appearing once. Sequencing input: naive CD8+ T cells from PBMCs. The receptors come from a man between 18 and 29 years old in good health. Some clones in this sample may be carry-over from other donors' samples.

The chain uses TRBV19 and TRBJ1-5; 8 bases line up with TRBD1. The CDR3 is 15 amino acids. V dropped 0 bases and J dropped 5; count of bases not matched to a gene: 3. CDR1 LNHDA and CDR2 SQIVND come from the germline V gene (reference sequence). CDR3: CASSIEQGVDQPQHF. In nucleotides, the CDR3 is TGTGCCAGTAGTATAGAACAGGGGGTCGATCAGCCCCAGCATTTT.

This clone was seen only once. Germline and junction disagree at one end, which may indicate a read error. The CDR3 DNA is TGCGCCAGCAGCCAAGTTGGAGACACGGCGGGGCAGGACTTC. It specifies CASSQVGDTAGQDF. The V call is TRBV4-1, the J call TRBJ2-7; TRBD2 is a possible D gene (6 bases). Germline CDR1 MGHRA, CDR2 YSYEKL. This CDR3 has 14 residues.

The V and J genes are TRBV5-1 and TRBJ2-3; 10 nucleotides line up with TRBD2. The germline gives CDR1 SGHRS, CDR2 YFSETQ. V gave up 3 bases and J gave up 6 bases; unmatched junction bases: 7. This CDR3 contains 15 residues. CDR3: CASSYLAGGRDTQYF. CDR3 nucleotide sequence: TGCGCCAGCAGCTACTTAGCGGGAGGCCGGGATACGCAGTATTTT. The complete variable domain, with remaining parts taken from reference TRBV5-1 and TRBJ2-3, reads KAGVTQTPRYLIKTRGQQVTLSCSPISGHRSVSWYQQTPGQGLQFLFEYFSETQRNKGNFPGRFSGRQFSNSRSEMNVSTLELGDSALYLCASSYLAGGRDTQYFGPGTRLTVL.

The chain joins TRBV6-5 to TRBJ1-1; weak D call: TRBD1 (5 bases). Germline CDR1 and CDR2: MNHEY and SVGAGI. CDR3 size: 14 residues. Trimming cost V 6 bases and J 1 base, with 12 bases left between them. This CDR3 reads CASSIRDWNTEAFF. The CDR3 DNA follows: TGTGCCAGCAGCATCAGGGATTGGAACACTGAAGCTTTCTTT.

The gene calls are TRBV5-6 and TRBJ2-7; D gene unclear. Germline V lookup: CDR1 SGHDT, CDR2 YYEEEE. Trimming took 2 bases from V and 3 from J, leaving 12 bases between them. The CDR3 has 14 residues. Here the CDR3 reads CASSFWANVYEQYF. The CDR3 nucleotides read TGTGCCAGCAGCTTTTGGGCCAACGTCTACGAGCAGTACTTC.

The CDR3 spells CASSESPNGRERDTDTQYF. CDR3 DNA: TGTGCCAGCAGCGAGTCGCCGAACGGGCGGGAGAGGGACACAGATACGCAGTATTTT. J is TRBJ2-3 and V is TRBV9; 7 bases fit TRBD2. V trimming: 3 bases; J trimming: 2 bases; junction bases outside the gene matches: 18. The CDR3 sequence is 19 residues long. CDR1 and CDR2 (germline): SGDLS, YYNGEE.

The genes are TRBV4-3 and TRBJ2-3; D is ambiguous. The CDR3 covers 13 residues. CDR1 and CDR2 (germline): LGHNA, YSLEER. Trimming left V 4 bases short and J 2 bases short, with 7 bases between. The CDR3 bases are TGCGCCAGCAGCCTCAGCCTCACAGATACGCAGTATTTT. This gives the protein CASSLSLTDTQYF.

This sequence joins TRBV28 and TRBJ2-1; the match to TRBD2 covers 7 bases. This CDR3 has 17 residues. The V and J ends lost 4 bases and 8 bases, in that order; junction bases with no gene match: 17. Germline CDR1 reads MDHEN; CDR2 reads SYDVKM. This chain's CDR3 is CASSSSGERRSWHEQFF. The CDR3 DNA follows: TGTGCCAGCAGTTCCAGCGGGGAGCGAAGGTCTTGGCATGAGCAGTTCTTC.

J is TRBJ1-1 and V is TRBV9; TRBD1 might be the D (5 bases). Germline V lookup: CDR1 SGDLS, CDR2 YYNGEE. CDR3 length equals 14 residues. The V and J ends lost 8 bases and 3 bases respectively, with 17 bases between them. CDR3 DNA sequence: TGTGCCAGTTCTACCGGGACGGATTACACTGAAGCTTTCTTT. It yields the protein CASSTGTDYTEAFF.

This clone has only a few counts. Distinct nucleotide sequences in the sample also encode this CDR3. The rearrangement joins TRBV27 to TRBJ2-2, with no clear D. This CDR3 region has 12 residues. The germline gives CDR1 MNHEY, CDR2 SMNVEV (reference sequence). V lost 1 base and J lost 5, with 2 bases in between. CDR3 coding DNA: TGTGCCAGCAGTTTATGGACCGGGGAGCTGTTTTTT. Its translation: CASSLWTGELFF.

The V and J genes are TRBV27 and TRBJ2-1; the match to TRBD2 covers 11 bases. The V segment lost 2 bases and the J segment 6 bases; nucleotides outside the gene matches: 3. The CDR3 spans 15 residues. CDR1 MNHEY and CDR2 SMNVEV come from the germline V gene (reference sequence). The CDR3 region is CASSLGSGRANEQFF. The DNA for the CDR3 is TGTGCCAGCAGTTTAGGTAGCGGGAGGGCCAATGAGCAGTTCTTC.

The V call is TRBV30, the J call TRBJ2-3; D is perhaps TRBD1 (7 bases). Trimming removed 0 bases at V and 0 bases at J, with 25 bases between. In germline, CDR1 is GTSNPN, CDR2 SVGIG (reference sequence). The CDR3 sequence is 20 residues long. CDR3 sequence: CAWSVPGPHRRGPSTDTQYF. CDR3 coding DNA: TGTGCCTGGAGTGTACCCGGGCCGCACCGGAGGGGGCCTAGCACAGATACGCAGTATTTT.

This sequence joins TRBV7-2 and TRBJ1-2; D unresolved. The germline V gene has CDR1 SGHTA and CDR2 FQGNSA. The CDR3 contains 14 residues. Trimming stripped 1 base from V and 4 bases from J, with 10 bases between. CDR3 sequence: CASSLGGSFYGYTF. CDR3 DNA sequence: TGTGCCAGCAGCTTAGGAGGGTCGTTCTATGGCTACACCTTC. Full variable domain (rest looked up from reference TRBV7-2 and TRBJ1-2): GAGVSQSPSNKVTEKGKDVELRCDPISGHTALYWYRQSLGQGLEFLIYFQGNSAPDKSGLPSDRFSAERTGGSVSTLTIQRTQQEDSAVYLCASSLGGSFYGYTFGSGTRLTVV.

Concerning this clone itself: Other DNA sequences in the sample encode the same CDR3. The chain carries TRBV6-5 and TRBJ2-7; D not certain. The germline CDR1 and CDR2 sequences are MNHEY and SVGAGI. The CDR3 consists of 11 residues. The V end was cut by 2 bases, the J end by 6 bases, with 5 bases between. The CDR3 bases are TGTGCCAGCAGTTACGGCCGCGAGCAGTACTTC. Translation gives CASSYGREQYF.

This clone has only one observation. The chain is built from TRBV20-1 and TRBJ1-2; D is undetermined. This CDR3 spans 10 amino acids. The V gene lost 6 bases and the J gene lost 8 bases, with 10 bases spanning the gap. CDR1 DFQATT and CDR2 SNEGSKA come from the germline V gene (reference sequence). CDR3 amino acids: CSADENGYTF. CDR3 coding DNA: TGCAGTGCGGACGAGAACGGCTACACCTTC.

As regards this clone: Other nucleotide sequences from this sample produce the same CDR3. This chain connects TRBV11-2 to TRBJ2-1; no reliable D call. This CDR3 is built from 11 residues. The V gene's germline CDR1 is SGHAT and CDR2 FQNNGV. Trimming removed 1 base from V and 9 bases from J, with 4 bases in between. CDR3 loop: CASSLGSEQFF. The DNA for the CDR3 is TGTGCCAGCAGCTTAGGTAGTGAGCAGTTCTTC.

This clone was recorded once. This chain joins TRBV4-2 and TRBJ2-7; possible D gene TRBD2, 5 bases. The germline gives CDR1 LGHNA, CDR2 YNFKEQ. The V gene lost 4 bases and the J gene lost 2 bases, with 12 bases spanning the gap. The CDR3 sequence is 14 residues long. CDR3 nucleotides: TGTGCCAGCAGCCCTGTTACGGGGACCTACGAGCAGTACTTC. Its translation: CASSPVTGTYEQYF.

The chain recombines TRBV15 with TRBJ2-7; D ambiguous. Germline CDR1 and CDR2: LNHNV and YYDKDF (reference sequence). Trimming removed 0 bases at V and 8 bases at J, with 17 bases between. The CDR3 has 15 amino acids. CDR3 residues: CATSRDWRRQEQQYF. The CDR3 DNA sequence: TGTGCCACCAGCAGAGATTGGCGGCGGCAGGAGCAGCAGTACTTC.

This sequence joins TRBV7-9 and TRBJ2-5; 7 bases match TRBD1. The V and J ends lost 5 bases and 5 bases, in that order; junction bases with no gene match: 8. The germline gives CDR1 SEHNR, CDR2 FQNEAQ (reference sequence). This CDR3 region has 14 residues. The CDR3 region is CASSGTAYTETQYF. CDR3 bases: TGTGCCAGCAGCGGGACAGCTTACACGGAGACCCAGTACTTC.

The rearrangement uses TRBV7-9 and TRBJ2-3, with D unclear. V was trimmed by 7 bases and J by 2 bases, leaving 22 bases between them. This CDR3 has 17 residues. From germline, CDR1 is SEHNR and CDR2 FQNEAQ (reference sequence). CDR3 coding DNA: TGTGCCAGCAACTTTCTGTCCGAGATGACGTTCACAGATACGCAGTATTTT. This codes for CASNFLSEMTFTDTQYF.

This clone was found once. The V gene is TRBV7-6, the J gene TRBJ2-3; 8 nucleotides line up with TRBD1. The germline gives CDR1 SGHVS, CDR2 FNYEAQ. The trim removed 5 bases at V and 2 bases at J, leaving 12 bases unmatched. This CDR3 contains 17 residues. The CDR3 nucleotides are TGTGCCAGCAGCCCTAACCAGGGGGCAATAGACACAGATACGCAGTATTTT. This translates into CASSPNQGAIDTDTQYF.

V usage is TRBV5-6 and J usage is TRBJ2-4, with D perhaps given as TRBD1 or TRBD2 (6 bases each). CDR3 length: 14 residues. Trimming removed 1 base from V and 6 bases from J, with 11 bases in between. Germline V gene lookup returns CDR1 SGHDT and CDR2 YYEEEE. The CDR3 nucleotides read TGTGCCAGCAGCTTGAGGGGGGTTGGAAACATTCAGTACTTC. Translation: CASSLRGVGNIQYF.

The gene calls are TRBV27 and TRBJ2-1; 9 bases align to TRBD1. The V gene end was trimmed by 5 bases and the J gene end by 6 bases; junction bases not matched to a gene: 5. CDR1 and CDR2 (germline): MNHEY, SMNVEV (reference sequence). CDR3 length: 14 amino acids. The chain's CDR3 is CASSPGTGINEQFF. CDR3 nucleotides: TGTGCCAGCAGTCCCGGGACAGGGATCAATGAGCAGTTCTTC.

The CDR3 sequence: CASSLIALETQYF. The CDR3 DNA sequence: TGTGCCAGCAGCTTAATCGCTCTAGAGACCCAGTACTTC. The rearrangement uses TRBV7-9 and TRBJ2-5; D call uncertain. This CDR3 has 13 amino acids. The V and J ends lost 2 bases and 4 bases respectively, with 8 bases between them. Germline V gene sequence: CDR1 SEHNR, CDR2 FQNEAQ (reference sequence). The whole variable domain, remainder taken from reference TRBV7-9 and TRBJ2-5, is DTGVSQNPRHKITKRGQNVTFRCDPISEHNRLYWYRQTLGQGPEFLTYFQNEAQLEKSRLLSDRFSAERPKGSFSTLEIQRTEQGDSAMYLCASSLIALETQYFGPGTRLLVL.

V gene TRBV6-5 combines with J gene TRBJ2-7; 9 bases fit TRBD1. The V segment lost 2 bases and the J segment 5 bases; nucleotides outside the gene matches: 4. The CDR3 length is 14 residues. In germline, CDR1 is MNHEY, CDR2 SVGAGI. The CDR3: CASSYHRGRDEQYF. The CDR3 nucleotides read TGTGCCAGCAGTTACCACAGGGGGCGCGACGAGCAGTACTTC.